The T cell receptor (beta chain) described here comes from a study of identifying expanded T cells in peripheral blood. Whole-study findings and limits: Across healthy donors, higher total template counts meant significantly greater roughly 2-week count variance. Technical replicates showed roughly 1.2 changed clones; two weeks 15 to 20; four weeks 19.

Sequenced by immunoSEQ multiplex PCR; TCRdb stores in-frame clones only, minus some. The sample contains under 120,000 clones, 80% to 90% of which appear only once. Collection occurred without any documented infections or immune events in donors. The V end was cut by 0 bases, the J end by 10 bases, with 12 bases between. The CDR3 loop spans 13 amino acids. The germline gives CDR1 LNHNV, CDR2 YYDKDF (reference sequence). This clone occurred once. Its antigen is as yet unknown. The V call is TRBV15, the J call TRBJ2-5; D gene ambiguous. Sequenced input: blood. This clonotype was obtained from a person aged 18 to 75 in good health. Here the CDR3 reads CATSRDRKGGQYF. The CDR3 DNA reads TGTGCCACCAGCAGAGATCGTAAGGGTGGCCAGTACTTC. Variable domain in full (rest from reference TRBV15 and TRBJ2-5): DAMVIQNPRYQVTQFGKPVTLSCSQTLNHNVMYWYQQKSSQAPKLLFHYYDKDFNNEADTPDNFQSRRPNTSFCFLDIRSPGLGDTAMYLCATSRDRKGGQYFGPGTRLLVL.